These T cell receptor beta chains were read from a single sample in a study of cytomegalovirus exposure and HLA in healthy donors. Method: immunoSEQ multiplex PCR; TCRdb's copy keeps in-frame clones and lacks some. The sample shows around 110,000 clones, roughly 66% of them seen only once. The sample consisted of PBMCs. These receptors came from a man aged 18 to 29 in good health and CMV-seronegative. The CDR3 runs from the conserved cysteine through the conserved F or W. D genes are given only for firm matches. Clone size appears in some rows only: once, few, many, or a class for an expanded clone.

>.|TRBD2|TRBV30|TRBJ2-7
TGTGCCTGGAGCAACGGGGGGGCCGGCTACGAGCAGTACTTC
CAWSNGGAGYEQYF
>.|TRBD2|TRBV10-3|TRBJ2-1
TGTGCCATCAGTGAGCTAAGTCTCTTGGCGGGAGTTATAGTCGATGAGCAGTTCTTC
CAISELSLLAGVIVDEQFF
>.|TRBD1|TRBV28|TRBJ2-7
TGTGCCAGCAGCCAGAACGTTCTCGGGACAGGGGTCGACGAGCAGTACTTC
CASSQNVLGTGVDEQYF
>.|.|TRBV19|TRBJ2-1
TGTGCCAGTAGTATATTGACAGCCAAAAACTCCTACAATGAGCAGTTCTTC
CASSILTAKNSYNEQFF
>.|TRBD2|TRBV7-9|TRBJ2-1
TGTGCCAGCAGCTCGCAGCGGGACTTACCCTCCTACAATGAGCAGTTCTTC
CASSSQRDLPSYNEQFF
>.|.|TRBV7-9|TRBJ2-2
TGTGCCAGCCCCTCCGGACTCAGAGTCACCGAGGAGCTGTTTTTT
CASPSGLRVTEELFF
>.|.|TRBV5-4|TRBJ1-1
TGTGCCAGCAGCCCCCGGCAGGGATCTGAAGCTTTCTTT
CASSPRQGSEAFF
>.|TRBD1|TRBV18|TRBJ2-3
TGTGCCAGCTCCAACTCCGGGACAGGAACCACAGATACGCAGTATTTT
CASSNSGTGTTDTQYF
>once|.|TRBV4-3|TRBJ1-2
TGCGCCAGCAGCCAGTCTACAGAGAACTATGGCTACACCTTC
CASSQSTENYGYTF
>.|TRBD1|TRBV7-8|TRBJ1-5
TGTGCCAGCAGCTTATTGACAGGGGGTGGCAATCAGCCCCAGCATTTT
CASSLLTGGGNQPQHF
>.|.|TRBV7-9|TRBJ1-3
TGTGCCAGCAGCTTTGCCGGACTCCGCCCTGGAAACACCATATATTTT
CASSFAGLRPGNTIYF
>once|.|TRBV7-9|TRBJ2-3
TGTGCCAGCAGTCCCAGCGGGTCTAGCACAGATACGCAGTATTTT
CASSPSGSSTDTQYF
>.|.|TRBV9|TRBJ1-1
TGTGCCAGCAGCGGGGGGGGCAGAGATGAAGCTTTCTTT
CASSGGGRDEAFF
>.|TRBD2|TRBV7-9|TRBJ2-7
TGTTCCAGCAGCTTAGATAGTCTAGCGGGAGTTTTCTACGAGCAGTACTTC
CSSSLDSLAGVFYEQYF
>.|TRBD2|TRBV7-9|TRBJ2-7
TGTGCCAGCAGCTTAGCGCCGCTAGCGGGAGGGTACGAGCAGTACTTC
CASSLAPLAGGYEQYF
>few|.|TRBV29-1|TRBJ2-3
TGCAGCGTTGGTTCGACAAGAGGGACAGATACGCAGTATTTT
CSVGSTRGTDTQYF
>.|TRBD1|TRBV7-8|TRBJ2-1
TGTGCCAGCAGCCGACAGGTGGGACAGGGACAGGGCAATGAGCAGTTCTTC
CASSRQVGQGQGNEQFF
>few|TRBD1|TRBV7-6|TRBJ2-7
TGTGCCAGCAGCTTAGGGACAGGCTACGAGCAGTACTTC
CASSLGTGYEQYF